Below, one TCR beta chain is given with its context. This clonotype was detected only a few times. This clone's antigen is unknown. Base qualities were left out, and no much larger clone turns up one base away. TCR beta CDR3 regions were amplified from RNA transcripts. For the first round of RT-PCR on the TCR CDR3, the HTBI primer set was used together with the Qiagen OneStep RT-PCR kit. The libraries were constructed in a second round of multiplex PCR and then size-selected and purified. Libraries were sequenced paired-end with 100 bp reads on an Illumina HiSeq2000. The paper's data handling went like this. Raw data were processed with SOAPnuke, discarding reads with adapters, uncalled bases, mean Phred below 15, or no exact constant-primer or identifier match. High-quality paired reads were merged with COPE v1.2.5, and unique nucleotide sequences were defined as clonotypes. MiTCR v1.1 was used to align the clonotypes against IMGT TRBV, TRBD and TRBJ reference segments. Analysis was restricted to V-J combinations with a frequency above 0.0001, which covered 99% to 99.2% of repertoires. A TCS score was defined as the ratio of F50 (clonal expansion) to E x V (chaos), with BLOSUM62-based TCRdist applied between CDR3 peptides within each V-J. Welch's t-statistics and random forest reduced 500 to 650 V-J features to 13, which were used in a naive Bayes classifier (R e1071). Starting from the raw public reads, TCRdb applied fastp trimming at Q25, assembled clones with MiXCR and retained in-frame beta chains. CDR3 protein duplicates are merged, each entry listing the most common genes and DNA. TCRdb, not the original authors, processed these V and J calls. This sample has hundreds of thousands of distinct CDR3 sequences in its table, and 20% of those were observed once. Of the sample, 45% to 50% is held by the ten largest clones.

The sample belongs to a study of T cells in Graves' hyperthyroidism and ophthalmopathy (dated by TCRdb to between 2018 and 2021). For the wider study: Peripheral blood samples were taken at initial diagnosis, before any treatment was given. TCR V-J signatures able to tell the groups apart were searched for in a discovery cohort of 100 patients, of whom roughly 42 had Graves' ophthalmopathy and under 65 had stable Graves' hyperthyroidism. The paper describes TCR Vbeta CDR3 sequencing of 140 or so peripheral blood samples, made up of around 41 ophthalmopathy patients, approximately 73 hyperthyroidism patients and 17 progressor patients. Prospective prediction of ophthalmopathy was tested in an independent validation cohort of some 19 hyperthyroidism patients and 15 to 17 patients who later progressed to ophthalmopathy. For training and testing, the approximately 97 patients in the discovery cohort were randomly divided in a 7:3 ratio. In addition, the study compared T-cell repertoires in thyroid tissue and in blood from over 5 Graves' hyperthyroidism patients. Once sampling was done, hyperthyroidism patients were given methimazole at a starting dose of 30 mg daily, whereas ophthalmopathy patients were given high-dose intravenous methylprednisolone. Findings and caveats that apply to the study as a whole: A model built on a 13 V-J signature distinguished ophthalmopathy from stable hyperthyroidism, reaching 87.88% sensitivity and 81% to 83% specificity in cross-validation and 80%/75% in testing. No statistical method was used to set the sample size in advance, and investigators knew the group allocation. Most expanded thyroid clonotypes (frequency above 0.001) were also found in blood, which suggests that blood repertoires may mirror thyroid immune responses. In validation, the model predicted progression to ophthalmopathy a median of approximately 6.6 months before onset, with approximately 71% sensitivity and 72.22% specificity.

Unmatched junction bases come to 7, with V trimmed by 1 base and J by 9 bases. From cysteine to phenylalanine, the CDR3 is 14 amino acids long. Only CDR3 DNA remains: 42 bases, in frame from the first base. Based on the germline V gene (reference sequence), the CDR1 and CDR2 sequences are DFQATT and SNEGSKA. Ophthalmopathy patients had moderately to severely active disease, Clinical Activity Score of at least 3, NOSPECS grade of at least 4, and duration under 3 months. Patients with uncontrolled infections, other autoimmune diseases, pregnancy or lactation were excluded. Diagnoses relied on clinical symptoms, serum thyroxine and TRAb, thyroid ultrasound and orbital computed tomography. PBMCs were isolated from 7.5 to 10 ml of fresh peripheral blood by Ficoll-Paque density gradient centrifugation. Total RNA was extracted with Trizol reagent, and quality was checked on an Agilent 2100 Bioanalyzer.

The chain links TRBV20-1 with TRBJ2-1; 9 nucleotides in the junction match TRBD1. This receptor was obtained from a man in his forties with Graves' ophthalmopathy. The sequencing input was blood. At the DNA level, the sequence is TGCAGTGCTAGAGCGGGGGACAGGGTGATTGAGCAGTTCTTC. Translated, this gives CSARAGDRVIEQFF.